Listed here are 11 T cell receptor beta chains from one sample, sequenced in a study of blood T cell repertoires in COVID-19. Repertoires were generated with immunoSEQ multiplex PCR, while TCRdb's copy carries only in-frame clones and drops some. The sample includes around 250,000 clones, approximately 82% of them seen just once. Sample: peripheral blood. These TCRs come from a woman younger than 35 with acute or convalescent COVID-19.

This clone was counted a single time. The CDR3 sequence: CASSPPVDRAFAFF. Here the CDR3 DNA reads TGTGCCAGCTCACCACCAGTGGACAGGGCGTTTGCTTTCTTT. The V call is TRBV18, the J call TRBJ1-1, with TRBD1 matching 8 bases. This CDR3 comprises 14 residues. V lost 0 bases to trimming and J lost 11 bases; unmatched junction nucleotides: 8. Germline V CDR1 and CDR2: KGHSH, LQKENI. Filled out from reference TRBV18 and TRBJ1-1, the complete variable domain reads NAGVMQNPRHLVRRRGQEARLRCSPMKGHSHVYWYRQLPEEGLKFMVYLQKENIIDESGMPKERFSAEFPKEGPSILRIQQVVRGDSAAYFCASSPPVDRAFAFFGQGTRLTVV.

This rearrangement joins TRBV5-4 to TRBJ1-4; D is perhaps TRBD1 (6 bases). The CDR3 runs to 15 residues. The germline gives CDR1 SGHNT, CDR2 YYREEE (reference sequence). V lost 4 bases to trimming and J lost 5 bases, with 15 bases between them. The DNA for the CDR3 is TGTGCCAGCAGCGGATACAGGGACGAAAATGAAAAACTGTTTTTT. Translation gives CASSGYRDENEKLFF.

The CDR3 sequence is CAISESEDRPYLTSSGNTIYF. CDR3 bases: TGTGCCATCAGTGAGTCTGAGGACAGGCCCTATCTTACAAGCTCTGGAAACACCATATATTTT. The genes are TRBV10-3 and TRBJ1-3; 7 nucleotides agree with TRBD1. This CDR3 region has 21 residues. V lost 0 bases and J lost 0; bases outside the gene matches: 17. Germline-derived CDR1 and CDR2 are ENHRY and SYGVKD.

The chain has TRBV7-2 and TRBJ1-6, with D tentatively TRBD1 (5 bases). The germline gives CDR1 SGHTA, CDR2 FQGNSA. The CDR3 runs 17 residues. V was trimmed by 5 bases and J by 6 bases, leaving 20 bases between them. CDR3 nucleotide sequence: TGTGCCAGCAGCCCCGGACAATCACTGGGAACTAATTCACCCCTCCACTTT. Translated, it gives CASSPGQSLGTNSPLHF.

V and J are TRBV4-1 and TRBJ1-5, with TRBD1 as a possible D gene (5 bases). The CDR3 is made up of 15 amino acids. The germline CDR1 and CDR2 sequences are MGHRA and YSYEKL. Trimming cost V 0 bases and J 4 bases, with 10 bases left between them. The CDR3 sequence: CASSQDGGFNQPQHF. CDR3 sequence (DNA): TGCGCCAGCAGCCAAGATGGGGGGTTTAATCAGCCCCAGCATTTT.

The chain is built from TRBV5-3 and TRBJ2-5, with 10 bases fitting TRBD2. Being an ORF, TRBV5-3 has a function that is uncertain. The CDR3 consists of 18 residues. J gave up 2 bases and V 7 bases, and 17 bases lay outside the gene matches. The CDR3 reads CARGRPGLAGDRQETQYF. The CDR3 DNA is TGTGCCAGAGGACGACCGGGCCTAGCGGGAGATAGGCAAGAGACCCAGTACTTC.

The V and J genes are TRBV10-1 and TRBJ2-5; 11 bases line up with TRBD2. The germline CDR1 and CDR2 sequences are WNHNN and SYGVQD (reference sequence). The CDR3 contains 16 residues. J was trimmed by 4 bases and V by 0 bases; bases with no gene match: 4. CDR3 DNA sequence: TGCGCCAGCAGTGAGTCACAGCTAGCGGGAGGAGAGACCCAGTACTTC. Protein sequence: CASSESQLAGGETQYF.

J is TRBJ2-3 and V is TRBV5-5; TRBD1 aligns across 7 bases. The V gene end was trimmed by 4 bases and the J gene end by 1 base; junction bases not matched to a gene: 12. Germline V gene sequence: CDR1 SGHKS, CDR2 YYEKEE (reference sequence). The CDR3 sequence is 17 residues long. The CDR3 loop is CASSPQVGTARTDTQYF. CDR3 nucleotides: TGTGCCAGCAGCCCTCAGGTGGGGACAGCCCGCACAGATACGCAGTATTTT.

V usage is TRBV7-2 and J usage is TRBJ2-1; 10 nucleotides line up with TRBD2. The ends lost 5 bases at V and 7 bases at J; junction bases unmatched: 8. This CDR3 has 15 residues. Germline V gene lookup returns CDR1 SGHTA and CDR2 FQGNSA. The CDR3 region has the DNA TGTGCCAGCAGCATCCTAGCGGGAGCATGGAATGAGCAGTTCTTC. It yields the protein CASSILAGAWNEQFF.

V usage is TRBV28 and J usage is TRBJ1-3, with 9 bases matching TRBD1. Germline CDR1 and CDR2: MDHEN and SYDVKM. V gave up 11 bases and J gave up 0 bases; unmatched junction bases: 5. The CDR3 loop spans 14 amino acids. The CDR3 sequence: CAGTGGNSGNTIYF. CDR3 DNA: TGTGCCGGAACAGGGGGCAACTCTGGAAACACCATATATTTT.

The V and J genes are TRBV28 and TRBJ2-1, with 14 nucleotides matching TRBD2. J lost 6 bases, V lost 4 bases, and 5 bases had no gene match. The germline gives CDR1 MDHEN, CDR2 SYDVKM. CDR3 length: 16 residues. The CDR3 DNA sequence: TGTGCCAGCAGTTGGACCGGGACTAGCGGGAGCAATGAGCAGTTCTTC. It codes for CASSWTGTSGSNEQFF.